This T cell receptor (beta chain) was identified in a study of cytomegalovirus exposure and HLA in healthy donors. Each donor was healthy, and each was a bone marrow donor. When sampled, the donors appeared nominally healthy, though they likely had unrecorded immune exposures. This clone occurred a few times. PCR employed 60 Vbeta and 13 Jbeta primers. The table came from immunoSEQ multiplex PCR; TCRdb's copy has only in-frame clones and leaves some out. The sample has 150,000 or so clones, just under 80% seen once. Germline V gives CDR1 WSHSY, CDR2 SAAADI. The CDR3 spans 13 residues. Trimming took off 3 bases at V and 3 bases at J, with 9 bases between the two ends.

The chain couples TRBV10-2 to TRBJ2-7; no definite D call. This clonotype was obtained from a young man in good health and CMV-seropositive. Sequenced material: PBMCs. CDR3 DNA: TGCGCCAGCAGTGACTCAGATTACTACGAGCAGTACTTC. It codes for CASSDSDYYEQYF.